The source of this TCR beta chain is a study of blood T cell repertoires in COVID-19. The repertoire was sequenced with immunoSEQ multiplex PCR; TCRdb's copy has only in-frame clones and lacks some. Counted here are around 140,000 clones, more than 70% occurring once; the ten biggest clones make up 9% to 12%. V was shortened by 4 bases and J by 0 bases, with 11 bases between the two germline ends. This CDR3 has 15 amino acids. Germline V gene sequence: CDR1 SGHDT, CDR2 YYEEEE. This sequence originates from a man in his fifties or sixties with acute or convalescent COVID-19. The gene calls are TRBV5-6 and TRBJ1-5; no clear D gene. Sequenced sample: peripheral blood. The CDR3 protein is CASSRMGSSNQPQHF. CDR3 nucleotide sequence: TGTGCCAGCAGCCGCATGGGGAGTAGCAATCAGCCCCAGCATTTT.